The clone carrying this TCR beta chain was observed a few times. Documented treatment: preoperative locoregional IRX-2 cytokine immunotherapy. Samples came from a phase Ib trial of preoperative locoregional IRX-2 cytokine immunotherapy. The CDR3 has 16 amino acids. Germline V gives CDR1 SGHRS, CDR2 YFSETQ. Trimming pared 1 base from V and 7 bases from J, leaving 17 bases between. The data stem from a study of preoperative IRX-2 immunotherapy in early breast cancer. TCRdb's table, derived via immunoSEQ multiplex PCR, lists solely in-frame clones and lacks some. The profile shows around 38,000 clones, around 77% of them singletons.

The chain employs TRBV5-1 and TRBJ2-2, with D possibly matching TRBD2 (6 bases). The source is a human donor with breast cancer. This material consisted of tumor tissue, taken after IRX-2 immunotherapy. The chain's CDR3 is CASSLMRGFGIGELFF. The CDR3, as DNA: TGCGCCAGCAGCTTGATGCGGGGATTTGGCATCGGGGAGCTGTTTTTT.